These 30 T cell receptor beta chains were sequenced from one sample in a study of blood T cells in healthy people across ages. A J-beta primer mix and a sample-barcoded 5' primer were used in a second PCR of roughly 7 to 12 cycles. TCRdb used MiXCR to reprocess the 5' RACE reads, holding one entry per CDR3 protein. Of some 290,000 distinct CDR3 sequences listed, less than 30% were seen once; the top ten hold roughly 28%. The sequencing input was blood. These receptors all stem from a woman between 65 and 79 years old in good health.

This clonotype has more than one count but fewer than ten. The chain is built from TRBV20-1 and TRBJ1-5, with D maybe TRBD1 (5 bases). Trimming cost V 0 bases and J 4 bases, with 16 bases left between them. The CDR3 runs to 16 residues. From germline, CDR1 is DFQATT and CDR2 SNEGSKA (reference sequence). Here the CDR3 reads CSARDPRAPANQPQHF. CDR3 in DNA: TGCAGTGCTAGAGATCCCAGGGCTCCGGCAAATCAGCCCCAGCATTTT.

This chain uses TRBV6-6 with TRBJ2-3; D is perhaps TRBD1 (6 bases). CDR1 is MNHNY, CDR2 SVGAGI, per germline (reference sequence). V lost 8 bases to trimming and J lost 3 bases, with 12 bases between them. The CDR3 spans 13 residues. DNA of the CDR3: TGTGCCAGCCGGACAGAAATAACAGATACGCAGTATTTT. Amino acids: CASRTEITDTQYF.

The chain joins TRBV18 to TRBJ2-7, with 11 nucleotides matching TRBD2. The CDR3 contains 16 residues. Germline V lookup: CDR1 KGHSH, CDR2 LQKENI. V was clipped by 3 bases and J by 7 bases; unmatched bases: 11. The CDR3 reads CASSPGTSGSLGEQYF. CDR3 coding DNA: TGTGCCAGCTCACCGGGAACTAGCGGGAGTTTGGGGGAGCAGTACTTC.

Points on this clonotype: A much larger clone differs from this one at a single base, so this may be a read error. V usage is TRBV7-2 and J usage is TRBJ2-4; maybe TRBD2 (5 bases). CDR1 is SGHTA, CDR2 FQGNSA, per germline. The CDR3 is 14 amino acids. The CDR3 DNA follows: TGTGCCGGCAGCTTAGGGCAGCGGCAAAACATTCAGTACTTC. This sequence encodes CAGSLGQRQNIQYF. Using reference TRBV7-2 and TRBJ2-4 for the parts outside the CDR3, the full variable domain is GAGVSQSPSNKVTEKGKDVELRCDPISGHTALYWYRQSLGQGLEFLIYFQGNSAPDKSGLPSDRFSAERTGGSVSTLTIQRTQQEDSAVYLCAGSLGQRQNIQYFGAGTRLSVL.

To note about this clonotype: At one end, the junction sequence differs from germline, possibly due to a read error. The V and J genes are TRBV5-1 and TRBJ2-5; 7 nucleotides match TRBD1. The germline gives CDR1 SGHRS, CDR2 YFSETQ. CDR3 size: 16 residues. The CDR3 region has the DNA TGCGCCAGCAGCTTACCTACAGGGGTGGGCCAAGAGACCCGGTACTTC. Protein: CASSLPTGVGQETRYF.

V is TRBV27 and J is TRBJ2-1; TRBD2 matches 13 bases. V dropped 4 bases and J dropped 0; count of bases not matched to a gene: 6. The CDR3 sequence is 18 residues long. Germline CDR1 and CDR2: MNHEY and SMNVEV (reference sequence). The CDR3 is CASSSTSGRTSSYNEQFF. CDR3 coding DNA: TGTGCCAGCAGTTCGACTAGCGGGAGGACCAGCTCCTACAATGAGCAGTTCTTC.

In this sample, this clonotype turned up once. The junction departs from the called germline gene at one end, perhaps through a read error. The chain employs TRBV7-2 and TRBJ2-1; maybe TRBD2 (5 bases). Germline CDR1 is SGHTA and CDR2 is FQGNSA. CDR3 length: 16 residues. CDR3 loop: CASSLVASSSHNEQFF. CDR3 bases: TGTGCCAGCAGCTTAGTAGCGTCGAGCTCCCACAATGAGCAGTTCTTC.

The chain joins TRBV2 to TRBJ2-4; 8 bases are a match to TRBD2. Germline V gives CDR1 SNHLY, CDR2 FYNNEI. V gave up 2 bases and J gave up 3 bases; unmatched junction bases: 6. The length of the CDR3 is 16 residues. The CDR3 spells CASSEREGAIKNIQYF. In DNA, the CDR3 is TGTGCCAGCAGTGAACGGGAGGGAGCCATCAAAAACATTCAGTACTTC.

With regard to this clonotype: At one end, the junction sequence differs from germline, possibly due to a read error. The rearrangement uses TRBV7-9 and TRBJ1-5; D is ambiguous. Per the germline V gene, CDR1 is SEHNR and CDR2 is FQNEAQ (reference sequence). CDR3 length: 15 residues. This CDR3 reads CASSEGINSNQPQHF. The DNA for the CDR3 is TGTGCCAGCAGCGAAGGCATCAATAGCAATCAGCCACAGCATTTT.

The chain joins TRBV11-2 to TRBJ1-1, with D perhaps TRBD1 (5 bases). The CDR3 has 13 amino acids. Per the germline V gene, CDR1 is SGHAT and CDR2 is FQNNGV. V lost 2 bases and J 6 bases, leaving 10 bases between the germline ends. CDR3 protein: CASSLFRAAEAFF. CDR3 sequence (DNA): TGTGCCAGCAGCTTATTCAGGGCCGCTGAAGCTTTCTTT.

This chain uses TRBV29-1 with TRBJ2-5; no firm D call. The CDR3 is made up of 16 amino acids. V lost 1 base to trimming and J lost 2 bases, with 17 bases between them. Germline loops: CDR1 SQVTM, CDR2 ANQGSEA. The CDR3 DNA sequence: TGCAGCGTTGAAGGGGTTGCGACTGCCGGTCAAGAGACCCAGTACTTC. Amino acid sequence: CSVEGVATAGQETQYF. Using reference TRBV29-1 and TRBJ2-5 for the parts outside the CDR3, the full variable domain is SAVISQKPSRDICQRGTSLTIQCQVDSQVTMMFWYRQQPGQSLTLIATANQGSEATYESGFVIDKFPISRPNLTFSTLTVSNMSPEDSSIYLCSVEGVATAGQETQYFGPGTRLLVL.

J is TRBJ2-1 and V is TRBV11-2, with D perhaps assigned TRBD1 or TRBD2 (6 bases each). Germline V gene data show CDR1 as SGHAT and CDR2 as FQNNGV. V lost 0 bases and J 6 bases, leaving 21 bases between the germline ends. This CDR3 has 18 amino acids. The CDR3 DNA is TGTGCCAGCAGCTTAGAAAGAATCCCTAGGGGGGCACGCAATGAGCAGTTCTTC. Translated: CASSLERIPRGARNEQFF.

This clonotype was seen only a few times. V is TRBV7-2 and J is TRBJ2-5; D not certain. The CDR3 runs to 13 residues. The V and J ends lost 7 bases and 4 bases respectively, with 13 bases between them. Germline V gene sequence: CDR1 SGHTA, CDR2 FQGNSA. This CDR3 is CASTNRWGETQYF. In DNA form, the CDR3 reads TGTGCCAGCACTAACCGTTGGGGAGAGACCCAGTACTTC.

The V call is TRBV5-5, the J call TRBJ1-5; D not certain. This CDR3 has 14 amino acids. Germline values: CDR1 SGHKS, CDR2 YYEKEE (reference sequence). Trimming pared 0 bases from V and 7 bases from J, leaving 11 bases between. The CDR3 coding sequence is TGTGCCAGCAGCTTGGAAGCGCTCCGCCAGCCCCAGCATTTT. Amino acids: CASSLEALRQPQHF. The whole variable domain, remainder taken from reference TRBV5-5 and TRBJ1-5, is DAGVTQSPTHLIKTRGQQVTLRCSPISGHKSVSWYQQVLGQGPQFIFQYYEKEERGRGNFPDRFSARQFPNYSSELNVNALLLGDSALYLCASSLEALRQPQHFGDGTRLSIL.

This clonotype was counted many times. The chain joins TRBV20-1 to TRBJ1-4; D not resolved. V shed 5 bases and J shed 10 bases, with 17 bases lying between them. The CDR3 runs 13 residues. Germline-derived CDR1 and CDR2 are DFQATT and SNEGSKA (reference sequence). The CDR3 loop reads CSAPLGVKGKLFF. Here the CDR3 DNA reads TGCAGTGCTCCCCTGGGCGTTAAGGGAAAACTGTTTTTT.

The V call is TRBV28, the J call TRBJ2-5; 11 bases match TRBD1. With 5 bases clipped from V and 5 bases from J, the junction kept 7 bases outside the gene matches. CDR1 and CDR2 from the germline V gene are MDHEN and SYDVKM. This CDR3 has 15 amino acids. CDR3 sequence: CASSARTGGLETQYF. CDR3 bases: TGTGCCAGCAGTGCGCGGACAGGGGGCTTGGAGACCCAGTACTTC.

The rearrangement joins TRBV7-6 to TRBJ2-5, with a possible D match to TRBD2 (6 bases). Trimming took off 5 bases at V and 7 bases at J, with 17 bases between the two ends. This CDR3 has 14 residues. Per germline, CDR1 SGHVS and CDR2 FNYEAQ. The CDR3 region is CASSRERARRTQYF. As DNA, the CDR3 is TGTGCCAGCAGCCGGGAGCGGGCAAGACGGACCCAGTACTTC.

This clonotype came up a few times. The chain links TRBV28 to TRBJ2-1, with a weak D call TRBD2 (5 bases). The J call may be wrong; the DNA end is better matched by TRBJ2-7. Germline loops: CDR1 MDHEN, CDR2 SYDVKM. This CDR3 is built from 12 residues. CDR3 coding DNA: TGTGCCAGCAGTCGCCGAGGGTACGAGCAGTACTTC. It translates to CASSRRGYEQYF.

This chain links TRBV5-1 with TRBJ1-5; no firm D call. Germline V gene lookup returns CDR1 SGHRS and CDR2 YFSETQ. V lost 2 bases and J lost 3, with 6 bases in between. The CDR3 spans 13 residues. CDR3 sequence reads: CASSFQNNQPQHF. CDR3 nucleotide sequence: TGCGCCAGCAGCTTCCAGAACAATCAGCCCCAGCATTTT.

This clonotype was detected a few times. The V and J genes are TRBV20-1 and TRBJ1-2; a weak D match, TRBD1 (6 bases). V gave up 3 bases and J gave up 5 bases, with 22 bases separating them. Germline loops: CDR1 DFQATT, CDR2 SNEGSKA (reference sequence). The CDR3 totals 16 residues. In DNA form, the CDR3 reads TGCAGTGCTAGCAAGGGGGGGTCTCAGATCTTATATGGCTACACCTTC. Its translation is CSASKGGSQILYGYTF.

V usage is TRBV7-2 and J usage is TRBJ2-1; a possible D gene is TRBD1 (5 bases). Between the trimmed V and J ends, which lost 4 bases and 4 bases, there was a span of 11 bases. Looked up from germline, CDR1 is SGHTA and CDR2 is FQGNSA. The CDR3 sequence is 14 residues long. CDR3 nucleotides: TGTGCCAGCAGCTCTCCTAAGGGGTACAATGAGCAGTTCTTC. Its protein is CASSSPKGYNEQFF.

In its sample, this clonotype was seen a few times. This sequence joins TRBV11-2 and TRBJ2-4, with unresolved D. CDR1 is SGHAT and CDR2 is FQNNGV in the germline V gene. This CDR3 comprises 16 residues. V was cut by 2 bases and J by 5 bases, with 16 bases left in between. CDR3 residues: CASSLSSGQGQNIQYF. In nucleotides, the CDR3 is TGTGCCAGCAGCTTATCGTCGGGTCAAGGCCAAAACATTCAGTACTTC.

This clonotype was detected only a few times. J is TRBJ2-1 and V is TRBV9, with 10 bases fitting TRBD2. CDR3 length: 14 amino acids. V lost 2 bases to trimming and J lost 5 bases; unmatched junction nucleotides: 1. Germline loops: CDR1 SGDLS, CDR2 YYNGEE. CDR3 coding DNA: TGTGCCAGCAGCGTCGGACTAGCGGACAATGAGCAGTTCTTC. This translates into CASSVGLADNEQFF.

This clonotype was found a few times. This chain links TRBV20-1 with TRBJ1-1, with 7 bases fitting TRBD1. Germline assignment: CDR1 DFQATT and CDR2 SNEGSKA (reference sequence). This CDR3 is built from 13 residues. The DNA of the CDR3 is TGCGGCACAGGGGTAGGGGTGAACACTGAAGCTTTCTTT. Translation: CGTGVGVNTEAFF.

This chain uses TRBV28 with TRBJ2-5; a possible D gene is TRBD2 (6 bases). The end of the DNA aligns better with TRBJ2-1, so the J call may be wrong. This CDR3 region has 13 residues. CDR1 is MDHEN, CDR2 SYDVKM, per germline. The CDR3 DNA sequence: TGTGCCAGCAGTTTGTCCGACCGGAGGGGGCAGTTCTTC. Translating gives CASSLSDRRGQFF.

This sequence joins TRBV10-3 and TRBJ1-2, with 7 bases lining up with TRBD1. Germline CDR1 is ENHRY and CDR2 is SYGVKD. The CDR3 is made up of 15 amino acids. V gave up 2 bases and J gave up 2 bases; unmatched junction bases: 5. CDR3 sequence (DNA): TGTGCCATCAGTGAGACCGGACAGGCCAACTATGGCTACACCTTC. This sequence encodes CAISETGQANYGYTF.

This clonotype has at least ten counts. This chain uses TRBV7-2 with TRBJ2-1, with no clear D. In germline, CDR1 is SGHTA, CDR2 FQGNSA. This CDR3 has 15 residues. Deletions cut 5 bases from V and 6 bases from J, with 17 bases between. The CDR3 reads CASSPWGSLGNEQFF. CDR3 nucleotides: TGTGCCAGCAGCCCCTGGGGTAGCCTGGGCAATGAGCAGTTCTTC.

This chain connects TRBV6-2 or TRBV6-3 to TRBJ1-1; the D is unclear. Trimming pared 3 bases from V and 3 bases from J, leaving 2 bases between. This CDR3 comprises 11 residues. Germline V gene lookup returns CDR1 MNHEY and CDR2 SVGEGT. The DNA of the CDR3 is TGTGCCAGCAGTTATTACACTGAAGCTTTCTTT. This codes for CASSYYTEAFF.

Turning to this clonotype: A much larger clone is a single base away; this may be a read error. The rearrangement links TRBV2 to TRBJ2-7; D remains ambiguous. V lost 6 bases, J lost 2 bases, and 5 bases lay in between. This CDR3 region has 11 residues. CDR1 is SNHLY, CDR2 FYNNEI, per germline. The CDR3 DNA follows: TGTGCCAGCAGCGTCACCTACGAGCAGTACTTC. Translation: CASSVTYEQYF.

This clonotype was detected only a few times. The chain recombines TRBV29-1 with TRBJ2-5; tentatively, D is TRBD2 (5 bases). Germline V gene sequence: CDR1 SQVTM, CDR2 ANQGSEA. The CDR3 runs to 13 residues. The ends were cut back, 4 bases at V and 4 bases at J, with 13 bases in the middle. As DNA, the CDR3 is TGCAGCGTTGCCCCAGGCGGAGGAGAGACCCAGTACTTC. Its protein product is CSVAPGGGETQYF.